The present entry profiles one T cell receptor (beta chain) with its context. The antigen is unknown. The sample comes from a study of immune evolution from preneoplasia to lung adenocarcinoma. Whole-study findings and limits: Later-stage lesions appeared to have more T cells, more diversity, less clonality.

Germline V gene data show CDR1 as SEHNR and CDR2 as FQNEAQ (reference sequence). V lost 10 bases, J lost 3 bases, and 19 bases lay in between. The CDR3 has 15 amino acids. The method was immunoSEQ multiplex PCR; TCRdb's version includes in-frame clones alone and lacks a portion of them. Of roughly 40,000 clones in the sample, around 74% were seen once. Two lung cancer pathologists independently confirmed each histologic diagnosis. Sample: FFPE invasive lung adenocarcinoma tissue. The gene calls are TRBV7-9 and TRBJ1-3; D possibly corresponds to TRBD1 (6 bases). This TCR came from a person between 60 and 69 years old with lung adenocarcinoma. The CDR3 nucleotides are TGTGCCACAGGGGTGACAACGCATTTTGGAAACACCATATATTTT. This codes for CATGVTTHFGNTIYF.